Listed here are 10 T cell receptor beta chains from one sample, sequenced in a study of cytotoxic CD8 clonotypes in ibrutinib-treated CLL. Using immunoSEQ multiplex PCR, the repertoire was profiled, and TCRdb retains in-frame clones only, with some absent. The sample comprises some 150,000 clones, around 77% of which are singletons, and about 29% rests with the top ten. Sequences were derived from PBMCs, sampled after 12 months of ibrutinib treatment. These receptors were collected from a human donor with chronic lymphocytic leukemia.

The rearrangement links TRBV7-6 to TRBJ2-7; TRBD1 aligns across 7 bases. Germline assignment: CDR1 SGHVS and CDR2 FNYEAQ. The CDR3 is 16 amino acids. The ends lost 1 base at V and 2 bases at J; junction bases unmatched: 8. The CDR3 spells CASSLVTGKKTYEQYF. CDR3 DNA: TGTGCCAGCAGCTTAGTGACAGGGAAGAAGACCTACGAGCAGTACTTC.

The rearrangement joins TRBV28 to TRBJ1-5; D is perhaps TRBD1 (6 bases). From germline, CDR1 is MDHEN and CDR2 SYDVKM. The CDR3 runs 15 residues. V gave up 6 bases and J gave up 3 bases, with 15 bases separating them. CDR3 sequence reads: CASRPGGRHNQPQHF. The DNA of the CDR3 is TGTGCCAGCAGACCTGGGGGGCGGCACAATCAGCCCCAGCATTTT.

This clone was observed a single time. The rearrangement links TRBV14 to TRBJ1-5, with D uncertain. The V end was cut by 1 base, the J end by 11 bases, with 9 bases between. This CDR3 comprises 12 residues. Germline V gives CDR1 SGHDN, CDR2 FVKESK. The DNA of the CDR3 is TGTGCCAGCAGCCAAGGAGGTCTTACCCAGCATTTT. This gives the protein CASSQGGLTQHF.

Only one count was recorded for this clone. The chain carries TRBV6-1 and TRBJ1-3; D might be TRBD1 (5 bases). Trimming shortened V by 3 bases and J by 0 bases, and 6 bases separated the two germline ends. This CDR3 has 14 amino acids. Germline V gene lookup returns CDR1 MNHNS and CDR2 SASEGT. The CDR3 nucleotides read TGTGCCAGCAGTGAGGGGGGCTCTGGAAACACCATATATTTT. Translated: CASSEGGSGNTIYF.

The CDR3 reads CASSYSPNYGYTF. In DNA form, the CDR3 reads TGTGCCAGCAGTTATTCTCCTAACTATGGCTACACCTTC. The V call is TRBV6-5, the J call TRBJ1-2; no clear D. CDR1 and CDR2 (germline): MNHEY, SVGAGI. V lost 3 bases and J 0 bases, leaving 5 bases between the germline ends. This CDR3 spans 13 amino acids.

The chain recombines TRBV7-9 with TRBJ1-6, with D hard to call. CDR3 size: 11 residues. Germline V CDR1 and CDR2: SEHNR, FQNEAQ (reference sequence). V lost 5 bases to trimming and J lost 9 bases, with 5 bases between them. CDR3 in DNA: TGTGCCAGCAGCGTCGGTTCACCCCTCCACTTT. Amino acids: CASSVGSPLHF. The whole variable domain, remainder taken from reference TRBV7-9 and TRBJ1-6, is DTGVSQNPRHKITKRGQNVTFRCDPISEHNRLYWYRQTLGQGPEFLTYFQNEAQLEKSRLLSDRFSAERPKGSFSTLEIQRTEQGDSAMYLCASSVGSPLHFGNGTRLTVT.

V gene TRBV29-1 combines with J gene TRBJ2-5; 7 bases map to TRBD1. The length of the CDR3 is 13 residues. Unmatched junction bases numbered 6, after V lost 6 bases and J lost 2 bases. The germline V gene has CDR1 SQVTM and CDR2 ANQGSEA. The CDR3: CSVGTVFQETQYF. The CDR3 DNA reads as TGCAGCGTGGGGACAGTTTTTCAAGAGACCCAGTACTTC. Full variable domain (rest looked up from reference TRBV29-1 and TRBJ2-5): SAVISQKPSRDICQRGTSLTIQCQVDSQVTMMFWYRQQPGQSLTLIATANQGSEATYESGFVIDKFPISRPNLTFSTLTVSNMSPEDSSIYLCSVGTVFQETQYFGPGTRLLVL.

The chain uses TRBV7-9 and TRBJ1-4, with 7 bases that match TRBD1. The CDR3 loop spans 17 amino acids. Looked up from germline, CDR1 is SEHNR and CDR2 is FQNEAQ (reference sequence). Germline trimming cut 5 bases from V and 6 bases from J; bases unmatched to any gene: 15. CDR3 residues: CASSGRKGAPFDEKLFF. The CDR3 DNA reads TGTGCCAGCAGCGGTAGGAAGGGGGCGCCTTTTGATGAAAAACTGTTTTTT.

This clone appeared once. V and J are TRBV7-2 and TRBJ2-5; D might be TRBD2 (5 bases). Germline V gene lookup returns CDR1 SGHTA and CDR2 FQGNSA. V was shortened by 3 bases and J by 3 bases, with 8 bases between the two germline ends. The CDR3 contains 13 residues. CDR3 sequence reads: CASSFSGEETQYF. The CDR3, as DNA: TGTGCCAGCAGCTTCTCCGGGGAAGAGACCCAGTACTTC.

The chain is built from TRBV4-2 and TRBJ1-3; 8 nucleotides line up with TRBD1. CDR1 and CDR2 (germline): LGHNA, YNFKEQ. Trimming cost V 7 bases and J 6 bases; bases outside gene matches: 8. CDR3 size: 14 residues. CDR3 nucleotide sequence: TGTGCCAGCAAAAAGACAGGGGAGGAAAACACCATATATTTT. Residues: CASKKTGEENTIYF.